This T cell receptor (beta chain) originates from a study of blood T cell repertoires in COVID-19. Overall study context: The cDNA or gDNA used as material had been derived from T cells, B-cell-depleted T cells, or PBMCs.

The CDR3 runs to 15 residues. Germline values: CDR1 SGHRS, CDR2 YFSETQ. Trimming cost V 4 bases and J 8 bases; bases outside gene matches: 11. Clones were read by immunoSEQ multiplex PCR, and TCRdb kept only the in-frame ones, dropping some. The table lists 50,000 to 55,000 clones, around 86% of them singletons, with roughly 7.1% in the top ten. Sequenced input: peripheral blood. V usage is TRBV5-1 and J usage is TRBJ1-4; 7 bases agree with TRBD1. This receptor was taken from a man aged 50 to 59 with active COVID-19. This CDR3 is CASSIDTGEQEKLFF. CDR3 DNA sequence: TGCGCCAGCAGCATAGATACAGGGGAGCAGGAAAAACTGTTTTTT.